These T cell receptor beta chains were read from a single sample in a study of blood T cell repertoires in COVID-19. Clones were read by immunoSEQ multiplex PCR, and TCRdb kept only the in-frame ones, dropping some. The table includes approximately 170,000 clones, 80% to 90% detected once. Sequencing was performed on peripheral blood. The source is a human donor in a cohort sampled during active COVID-19. CDR3s include the opening cysteine and the closing phenylalanine or tryptophan. Each record gives: D gene, clone size, V gene, J gene, CDR3 protein, CDR3 DNA. D genes are given only for firm matches. The size of a clone is reported for some rows only, either as once, few or many, or as a class for expanded clones.

>-|-|TRBV19|TRBJ1-1
CASSIVIGGLNTEAFF
TGTGCCAGTAGTATAGTCATAGGGGGACTGAACACTGAAGCTTTCTTT
>TRBD1|-|TRBV2|TRBJ2-3
CASENRDRSTDTQYF
TGTGCCAGCGAGAACCGGGACAGGAGCACAGATACGCAGTATTTT
>TRBD2|-|TRBV28|TRBJ2-7
CASSYTSGGGEQYF
TGTGCCAGCAGTTACACTAGCGGGGGAGGCGAGCAGTACTTC
>TRBD2|-|TRBV27|TRBJ2-3
CASSTWELAGSTDTQYF
TGTGCCAGCAGTACCTGGGAGCTAGCGGGTAGCACAGATACGCAGTATTTT
>TRBD2|-|TRBV6-4|TRBJ2-1
CASSVELAGGEQFF
TGTGCCAGCAGTGTGGAGCTAGCGGGAGGTGAGCAGTTCTTC
>-|-|TRBV4-1|TRBJ1-4
CASSQEAGRNEKLFF
TGCGCCAGCAGCCAAGAGGCGGGGCGTAATGAAAAACTGTTTTTT
>TRBD2|-|TRBV28|TRBJ2-1
CASSLASAGGRNEQFF
TGTGCCAGCAGTTTAGCCTCAGCGGGGGGCAGGAATGAGCAGTTCTTC
>TRBD1|-|TRBV6-5|TRBJ2-2
CASSFLGTGTTGELFF
TGTGCCAGCAGTTTTCTCGGGACAGGAACCACCGGGGAGCTGTTTTTT
>-|-|TRBV5-1|TRBJ2-7
CASSLDGLAPFKDEQYF
TGCGCCAGCAGCTTGGATGGGCTAGCACCCTTTAAGGACGAGCAGTACTTC
>TRBD1|-|TRBV4-1|TRBJ2-5
CASSQDGQGYQETQYF
TGCGCCAGCAGCCAGGACGGACAGGGATACCAAGAGACCCAGTACTTC
>-|-|TRBV5-1|TRBJ1-6
CASSLNTGPNSPLHF
TGCGCCAGCAGCTTGAATACAGGACCCAATTCACCCCTCCACTTT
>-|-|TRBV5-1|TRBJ2-5
CASSLGQGQETQYF
TGCGCCAGCAGCTTGGGGCAGGGTCAAGAGACCCAGTACTTC
>-|many|TRBV6-6|TRBJ1-6
CASTRGDYNSPLHF
TGTGCCAGCACCCGAGGCGATTATAATTCACCCCTCCACTTT
>-|-|TRBV28|TRBJ2-7
CASSLNPTEQYF
TGTGCCAGCAGTTTGAACCCGACAGAACAGTACTTC
>TRBD2|few|TRBV7-9|TRBJ2-5
CASSLARDSGRAETQYF
TGTGCCAGCAGCTTAGCGCGGGATAGCGGGAGGGCTGAGACCCAGTACTTC
>-|-|TRBV29-1|TRBJ1-5
CSVSGGGNQPQHF
TGCAGCGTATCCGGAGGAGGAAATCAGCCCCAGCATTTT
>-|-|TRBV12-5|TRBJ2-1
CASGLFRNEQFF
TGTGCTAGTGGTTTGTTCCGGAATGAGCAGTTCTTC
>-|-|TRBV12-3/TRBV12-4|TRBJ1-1
CASRGGTEAFF
TGTGCCAGCAGGGGGGGGACTGAAGCTTTCTTT
>TRBD2|-|TRBV24-1|TRBJ2-2
CATSDLQTSGAHGELFF
TGTGCCACCAGTGATTTGCAAACTAGCGGGGCCCACGGGGAGCTGTTTTTT
>TRBD1|-|TRBV29-1|TRBJ1-5
CSVAGTENQPQHF
TGCAGCGTCGCCGGGACAGAGAATCAGCCCCAGCATTTT
>TRBD2|-|TRBV12-5|TRBJ2-7
CASGLVAGGILEQYF
TGTGCTAGTGGTTTAGTAGCGGGAGGGATCCTCGAGCAGTACTTC
>-|-|TRBV5-5|TRBJ1-5
CASSLAVMGASNQPQHF
TGTGCCAGCAGCTTGGCCGTTATGGGGGCGAGCAATCAGCCCCAGCATTTT
>-|-|TRBV19|TRBJ1-2
CASSIATPTFGYTF
TGTGCCAGTAGTATAGCTACCCCCACGTTTGGCTACACCTTC
>-|-|TRBV5-4|TRBJ1-2
CASSLSLEGYTF
TGTGCCAGCAGCTTGTCCCTAGAGGGCTACACCTTC
>TRBD2|-|TRBV19|TRBJ2-1
CASSRLAGGLPSYNEQFF
TGTGCCAGTAGCAGACTAGCGGGAGGGCTTCCCTCCTACAATGAGCAGTTCTTC
>-|once|TRBV12-3/TRBV12-4|TRBJ2-7
CATARPGYEQYF
TGTGCCACAGCACGCCCGGGGTACGAGCAGTACTTC
>TRBD1|-|TRBV6-5|TRBJ2-7
CARRTGVMYEQYF
TGTGCCAGGCGGACAGGGGTTATGTACGAGCAGTACTTC
>-|-|TRBV5-5|TRBJ1-2
CASSFGNRDPNYGYTF
TGTGCCAGCAGCTTTGGGAACAGGGACCCAAACTATGGCTACACCTTC
>TRBD1|few|TRBV19|TRBJ1-5
CATWTGWVNQPQHF
TGTGCCACTTGGACAGGGTGGGTCAATCAGCCCCAGCATTTT
>TRBD1|-|TRBV18|TRBJ1-5
CASSKQGAGVNNQPQHF
TGTGCCAGCTCAAAACAGGGGGCTGGAGTAAACAATCAGCCCCAGCATTTT
>TRBD1|once|TRBV7-8|TRBJ2-7
CASSLLSGQGVYEQYF
TGTGCCAGCAGCTTACTCTCGGGACAGGGGGTTTACGAGCAGTACTTC
>TRBD2|-|TRBV7-9|TRBJ2-7
CAAGRAEEQYF
TGTGCCGCGGGGAGGGCGGAAGAGCAGTACTTC
>TRBD2|-|TRBV18|TRBJ2-7
CASSGTSGPYEQYF
TGTGCCAGCTCCGGGACTAGCGGTCCCTACGAGCAGTACTTC
>-|-|TRBV7-9|TRBJ2-7
CASSSDRNYEQYF
TGTGCCAGCAGCTCGGACAGAAACTACGAGCAGTACTTC
>TRBD1|-|TRBV6-4|TRBJ1-2
CASRTGWVKLGF
TGTGCCAGCAGGACAGGGTGGGTCAAGCTGGGGTTC
>-|once|TRBV7-9|TRBJ2-3
CASSLFRGGSTDTQYF
TGTGCCAGCAGCCTATTTAGGGGGGGAAGCACAGATACGCAGTATTTT
>TRBD1|-|TRBV11-3|TRBJ1-6
CASSWDRASPLHF
TGTGCCAGCAGCTGGGACAGGGCTTCACCCCTCCACTTT
>-|-|TRBV23-1|TRBJ1-6
CASSPSRAVLRPLHF
TGCGCCAGCAGTCCTTCGCGGGCGGTTCTTCGACCCCTCCACTTT
>TRBD1|-|TRBV4-1|TRBJ1-2
CASSQVLQGQDGYTF
TGCGCCAGCAGCCAAGTTCTGCAGGGACAGGATGGCTACACCTTC
>TRBD1|-|TRBV18|TRBJ2-7
CASSPRTGEYEQYF
TGTGCCAGCTCTCCGAGGACAGGGGAATACGAGCAGTACTTC
>-|once|TRBV2|TRBJ2-3
CASSVRGITDTQYF
TGTGCCAGCAGTGTAAGGGGGATCACAGATACGCAGTATTTT
>-|-|TRBV20-1|TRBJ1-1
CSARSGGKAFF
TGCAGTGCTAGATCGGGAGGGAAAGCTTTCTTT
>-|once|TRBV21-1|TRBJ2-1
CASSTSGQNYNEQFF
TGTGCCAGCAGCACCTCGGGACAGAACTACAATGAGCAGTTCTTC
>-|few|TRBV11-3|TRBJ2-3
CASSLMGSTDTQYF
TGTGCCAGCAGCTTGATGGGCAGCACAGATACGCAGTATTTT
>-|-|TRBV27|TRBJ2-2
CASRRATGELFF
TGTGCCAGCAGGCGGGCCACCGGGGAGCTGTTTTTT
>TRBD2|-|TRBV9|TRBJ2-5
CASTDPSGRQETQYF
TGTGCCAGCACCGATCCTAGCGGGAGACAAGAGACCCAGTACTTC
>TRBD2|once|TRBV19|TRBJ2-6
CASSGLAGSGANVLTF
TGTGCCAGTTCCGGACTAGCGGGCTCTGGGGCCAACGTCCTGACTTTC
>-|-|TRBV7-2|TRBJ2-7
CATAGYLREQYF
TGTGCCACTGCAGGTTACCTTCGCGAGCAGTACTTC
>TRBD2|-|TRBV27|TRBJ2-1
CASSHSITSGNNEQFF
TGTGCCAGCAGTCATTCGATTACTAGCGGTAACAATGAGCAGTTCTTC
>TRBD1|-|TRBV7-8|TRBJ2-7
CASSSYEQGVYEQYF
TGTGCCAGCAGCTCATACGAACAGGGGGTCTACGAGCAGTACTTC
>TRBD2|-|TRBV29-1|TRBJ2-5
CSAGLGETQYF
TGCAGCGCCGGACTAGGAGAGACCCAGTACTTC
>TRBD1|-|TRBV5-4|TRBJ1-2
CASSSVRTGGNYGYTF
TGTGCCAGCAGCTCCGTTAGGACAGGGGGCAACTATGGCTACACCTTC
>-|-|TRBV11-2|TRBJ2-1
CASSLEGGTGPLSEQFF
TGTGCCAGCAGCTTAGAGGGGGGAACCGGCCCACTCAGCGAGCAGTTCTTC
>TRBD1|-|TRBV7-9|TRBJ1-6
CASSVYRGLSSYNSPLHF
TGTGCCAGCAGCGTATACAGGGGACTTAGCTCCTATAATTCACCCCTCCACTTT